The entry below describes one TCR beta chain. The junction and the germline gene differ at one end; a read error may be behind it. Only in-frame clones appear in the TCRdb table, and some are missing; sequencing was by immunoSEQ multiplex PCR. The sample lists 85,000 to 120,000 clones; 90% were seen once. This specimen comes from a study of OX40 agonist ivuxolimab in advanced cancers. The sequencing used CD4+ or CD8+ T cells sorted from blood, collected in a trial of the OX40 agonist ivuxolimab. This receptor was obtained from an adult with an advanced solid tumor such as melanoma, head and neck, liver or kidney cancer.

The CDR3 here is CASNPSHQETQYF. The CDR3 DNA reads as TGTGCCAGCAATCCCAGTCACCAGGAGACCCAGTACTTC. V usage is TRBV6-1 and J usage is TRBJ2-5; D is unclear. The CDR3 totals 13 residues. Germline V lookup: CDR1 MNHNS, CDR2 SASEGT.